Listed here are 17 T cell receptor beta chains from one sample, sequenced in a study of blood T cell repertoires in COVID-19. Repertoires were generated with immunoSEQ multiplex PCR, while TCRdb's copy carries only in-frame clones and drops some. Of around 160,000 clones listed, 75% to 90% are singletons. The sequenced sample was PBMCs or T cells enriched from blood (not recorded which). Receptors originate from a woman aged 55-69 years who had recovered from COVID-19.

The rearrangement joins TRBV27 to TRBJ2-2; D perhaps matches TRBD2 (5 bases). This CDR3 is 12 amino acids long. Germline CDR1 is MNHEY and CDR2 is SMNVEV (reference sequence). The V end was cut by 5 bases, the J end by 7 bases, with 8 bases between. The CDR3: CASSHEGGELFF. The CDR3 bases are TGTGCCAGCAGTCATGAGGGCGGGGAGCTGTTTTTT.

The chain couples TRBV5-1 to TRBJ2-5; 11 bases line up with TRBD2. The V segment lost 3 bases and the J segment 0 bases; nucleotides outside the gene matches: 4. The germline V gene encodes CDR1 SGHRS and CDR2 YFSETQ. The CDR3 spans 16 residues. The chain's CDR3 is CASSSKTSGDQETQYF. Written as DNA, the CDR3 is TGCGCCAGCAGCTCCAAGACTAGCGGGGACCAAGAGACCCAGTACTTC.

This chain joins TRBV5-1 and TRBJ1-1, with D tentatively TRBD1 (5 bases). Germline V gene sequence: CDR1 SGHRS, CDR2 YFSETQ. The CDR3 has 13 amino acids. The V gene lost 0 bases and the J gene lost 8 bases, with 11 bases spanning the gap. The CDR3 protein is CASSLGPGREAFF. The CDR3 DNA is TGCGCCAGCAGCTTGGGACCAGGGAGGGAAGCTTTCTTT. The full variable domain, completed using reference TRBV5-1 and TRBJ1-1, is KAGVTQTPRYLIKTRGQQVTLSCSPISGHRSVSWYQQTPGQGLQFLFEYFSETQRNKGNFPGRFSGRQFSNSRSEMNVSTLELGDSALYLCASSLGPGREAFFGQGTRLTVV.

This sequence joins TRBV19 and TRBJ2-1; 12 bases line up with TRBD2. This CDR3 spans 16 amino acids. V lost 0 bases, J lost 8 bases, and 5 bases stayed unmatched. Germline assignment: CDR1 LNHDA and CDR2 SQIVND (reference sequence). The CDR3 loop reads CASSIEVLAGGDEQFF. The CDR3, as DNA: TGTGCCAGTAGTATAGAGGTACTAGCGGGGGGCGATGAGCAGTTCTTC. The full variable domain, in which reference TRBV19 and TRBJ2-1 provide the parts outside the CDR3, is DGGITQSPKYLFRKEGQNVTLSCEQNLNHDAMYWYRQDPGQGLRLIYYSQIVNDFQKGDIAEGYSVSREKKESFPLTVTSAQKNPTAFYLCASSIEVLAGGDEQFFGPGTRLTVL.

This clone was seen more than once but under ten times. The rearrangement joins TRBV2 to TRBJ1-4; D gene uncertain. The ends were cut back, 2 bases at V and 8 bases at J, with 9 bases in the middle. Germline assignment: CDR1 SNHLY and CDR2 FYNNEI. The CDR3 runs 13 residues. This CDR3 is CASSEPGNEKLFF. The CDR3 DNA reads as TGTGCCAGCAGTGAACCCGGGAACGAAAAACTGTTTTTT.

The genes are TRBV29-1 and TRBJ2-5; D unresolved. Trimming stripped 2 bases from V and 4 bases from J, with 8 bases between. CDR1 SQVTM and CDR2 ANQGSEA come from the germline V gene. This CDR3 has 12 residues. The CDR3 DNA reads as TGCAGCGTTGAAACGGTCGGAGAGACCCAGTACTTC. It codes for CSVETVGETQYF.

The J gene is TRBJ2-1, the V gene TRBV6-1; no firm D call. The germline CDR1 and CDR2 sequences are MNHNS and SASEGT. The germline V and J ends were trimmed by 0 bases and 0 bases, with 6 bases remaining between them. The CDR3 runs to 15 residues. The CDR3 DNA is TGTGCCAGCAGTGAAGCGGTGAGCTCCTACAATGAGCAGTTCTTC. Encoded protein: CASSEAVSSYNEQFF.

The chain has TRBV7-3 and TRBJ2-5; a weak D match, TRBD2 (7 bases). Germline CDR1 is SGHTA and CDR2 is FQGTGA. The V and J ends lost 3 bases and 2 bases respectively, with 10 bases between them. CDR3 size: 14 residues. The CDR3 DNA follows: TGTGCCAGCAGCTTCCGGGGGGCTCAAGAGACCCAGTACTTC. It specifies CASSFRGAQETQYF.

This chain joins TRBV9 and TRBJ2-2; TRBD1 matches 9 bases. This CDR3 region has 17 residues. Per germline, CDR1 SGDLS and CDR2 YYNGEE. Germline trimming cut 4 bases from V and 2 bases from J; bases unmatched to any gene: 9. The CDR3 DNA reads TGTGCCAGCAGCACACACCCGGACAGGGGAAACACCGGGGAGCTGTTTTTT. Amino acids: CASSTHPDRGNTGELFF. The whole variable domain, remainder taken from reference TRBV9 and TRBJ2-2, is DSGVTQTPKHLITATGQRVTLRCSPRSGDLSVYWYQQSLDQGLQFLIQYYNGEERAKGNILERFSAQQFPDLHSELNLSSLELGDSALYFCASSTHPDRGNTGELFFGEGSRLTVL.

This rearrangement joins TRBV7-6 to TRBJ1-3; no firm D call. The CDR3 covers 15 residues. Trimming took off 4 bases at V and 4 bases at J, with 14 bases between the two ends. The V gene's germline CDR1 is SGHVS and CDR2 FNYEAQ. CDR3 in amino acids: CASSSGEVYGNTIYF. CDR3 DNA: TGTGCCAGCAGCTCCGGGGAGGTCTACGGAAACACCATATATTTT. Full variable domain (remainder filled in from reference TRBV7-6 and TRBJ1-3): GAGVSQSPRYKVTKRGQDVALRCDPISGHVSLYWYRQALGQGPEFLTYFNYEAQQDKSGLPNDRFSAERPEGSISTLTIQRTEQRDSAMYRCASSSGEVYGNTIYFGEGSWLTVV.

V is TRBV10-1 and J is TRBJ2-4, with no clear D. The CDR3 spans 16 residues. Germline assignment: CDR1 WNHNN and CDR2 SYGVQD (reference sequence). Trimming stripped 0 bases from V and 1 base from J, with 10 bases between. The CDR3 DNA reads as TGCGCCAGCAGTGAGTCGTTGGAACAGGCCAAAAACATTCAGTACTTC. This sequence encodes CASSESLEQAKNIQYF.

This chain connects TRBV5-1 to TRBJ1-2, with 11 bases matching TRBD1. From germline, CDR1 is SGHRS and CDR2 YFSETQ. The J segment lost 2 bases and the V segment lost 1 base, leaving 1 base of the junction unmatched. CDR3 size: 15 residues. In DNA, the CDR3 is TGCGCCAGCAGCTTGCGGACAGGGGGCAACTATGGCTACACCTTC. Protein sequence: CASSLRTGGNYGYTF.

J is TRBJ2-5 and V is TRBV12-5; 12 bases align to TRBD2. The germline gives CDR1 LGHNT, CDR2 FRNRAP. CDR3 length: 18 residues. Trimming removed 5 bases from V and 2 bases from J; junction bases left unmatched: 12. The CDR3 DNA sequence: TGTGCTAGTGGTCGAGGACTAGCGGGGACCATCGATCAAGAGACCCAGTACTTC. Translated: CASGRGLAGTIDQETQYF.

This clone appeared a few times. V and J are TRBV5-1 and TRBJ1-6, with TRBD1 identical over 7 bases. The V segment lost 0 bases and the J segment 10 bases; nucleotides outside the gene matches: 4. The germline CDR1 and CDR2 sequences are SGHRS and YFSETQ. The CDR3 has 14 amino acids. The CDR3 region is CASSLVGQDSPLHF. Here the CDR3 DNA reads TGCGCCAGCAGCTTGGTTGGACAGGACTCACCCCTCCACTTT.

About this clone: In the same sample, other DNA sequences code for this CDR3. The rearrangement uses TRBV3-1 (or the pseudogene TRBV3-2) and TRBJ2-7; TRBD1 matches at 9 bases. The CDR3 has 14 residues. Trimming removed 3 bases from V and 2 bases from J; junction bases left unmatched: 2. Germline V lookup: CDR1 LGHDT, CDR2 YNNKEL (reference sequence). In nucleotides, the CDR3 is TGTGCCAGCAGCCAGGGACAGGGCCCCTACGAGCAGTACTTC. Protein sequence: CASSQGQGPYEQYF.

The chain is built from TRBV5-4 and TRBJ2-3; 10 bases align to TRBD2. Germline values: CDR1 SGHNT, CDR2 YYREEE (reference sequence). Trimming removed 0 bases from V and 2 bases from J; junction bases left unmatched: 3. CDR3 size: 16 residues. CDR3 protein: CASSLGSGGYTDTQYF. CDR3 DNA: TGTGCCAGCAGCTTGGGTAGCGGGGGGTACACAGATACGCAGTATTTT.

V gene TRBV10-2 combines with J gene TRBJ2-5; possibly TRBD2 for D (5 bases). The CDR3 spans 14 residues. V lost 6 bases and J lost 1, with 12 bases in between. Per germline, CDR1 WSHSY and CDR2 SAAADI. This CDR3 reads CASSPALAQETQYF. The CDR3 bases are TGCGCCAGCAGCCCCGCCCTAGCCCAAGAGACCCAGTACTTC.